The clone carrying this T cell receptor (beta chain) appeared once. Its target is unknown. This CDR3 region has 12 residues. CDR1 is KGHDR, CDR2 SFDVKD, per germline. Between the trimmed V and J ends, which lost 12 bases and 0 bases, there was a span of 8 bases. This sample is part of a study of CD8 T cells in Susac syndrome. General observations from the study: In its TCR sequencing and HLA analysis, the study acknowledged that the number of individuals was relatively small.

With random hexamers, reverse transcription was performed on about 0.5 to 1 ug of RNA. Amplification of TCR beta CDR3 spanned 54 Vbeta and 13 Jbeta via immunoSEQ multiplex PCR. TCRdb reanalysed the immunoSEQ multiplex PCR reads using MiXCR and keeps one entry per CDR3 protein. The table records fewer than 200,000 distinct CDR3 sequences, less than 95% of them present only once. Sequencing of TCR beta was performed on blood CD8+ and CD4+ T cells. TEMRA cells were FACS-enriched, unlike CD8+ and CD4+ T cells, which were negatively isolated. V usage is TRBV24-1 and J usage is TRBJ2-1, with TRBD2 as a possible D gene (5 bases). The specimen was CD4+ T cells from PBMCs. This sequence originates from a human donor in good health. The CDR3 protein is CALGSSYNEQFF. In DNA form, the CDR3 reads TGTGCCTTGGGGAGCTCCTACAATGAGCAGTTCTTC.